Described below is a single T cell receptor beta chain sequence and its context. Its antigen remains unknown. Then a second PCR, running about 6 to 11 cycles, was carried out with a sample-barcoded 5' primer and a J-beta primer mix. TCRdb reanalysed the 5' RACE reads using MiXCR and keeps one entry per CDR3 protein. The data show around 1,500,000 distinct CDR3 sequences, 28% seen once. This record comes from a study of blood T cells in healthy people across ages. Findings of the study overall: When one million T cells were used, diversity estimates were thought to be underestimates. Roughly linearly, TCR beta diversity per million T cells fell as age increased.

This TCR was recovered from a woman aged 25 to 39 in good health. The sequenced material came from blood.

CDR3 sequence: CASSLTEGIGYNEQFF. The CDR3 bases are TGCGCCAGCAGCTTAACAGAGGGAATTGGGTACAATGAGCAGTTCTTC. The chain joins TRBV5-1 to TRBJ2-1; D may be TRBD2 (5 bases). The V and J ends lost 2 bases and 4 bases respectively, with 16 bases between them. Germline CDR1 and CDR2: SGHRS and YFSETQ. The length of the CDR3 is 16 residues.